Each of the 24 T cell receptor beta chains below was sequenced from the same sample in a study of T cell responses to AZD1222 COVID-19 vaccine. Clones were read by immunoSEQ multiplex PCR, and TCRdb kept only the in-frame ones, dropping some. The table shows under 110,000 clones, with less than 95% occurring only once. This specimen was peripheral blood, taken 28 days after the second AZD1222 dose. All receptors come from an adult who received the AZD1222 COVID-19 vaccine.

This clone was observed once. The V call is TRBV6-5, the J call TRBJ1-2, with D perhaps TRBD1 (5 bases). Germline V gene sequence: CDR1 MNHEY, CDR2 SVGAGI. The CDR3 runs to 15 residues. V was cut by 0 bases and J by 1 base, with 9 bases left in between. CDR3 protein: CASSYSTDSNYGYTF. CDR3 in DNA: TGTGCCAGCAGTTACTCGACAGACAGTAACTATGGCTACACCTTC.

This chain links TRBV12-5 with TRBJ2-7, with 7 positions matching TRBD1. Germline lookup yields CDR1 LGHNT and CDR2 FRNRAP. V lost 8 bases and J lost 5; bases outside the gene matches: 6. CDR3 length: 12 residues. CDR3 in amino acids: CASRQGLNEQYF. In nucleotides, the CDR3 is TGTGCTAGTCGACAGGGTTTGAACGAGCAGTACTTC.

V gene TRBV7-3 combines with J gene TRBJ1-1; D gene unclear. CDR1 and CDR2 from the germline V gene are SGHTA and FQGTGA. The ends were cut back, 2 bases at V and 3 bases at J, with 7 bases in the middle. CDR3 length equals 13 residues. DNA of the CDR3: TGTGCCAGCAGCTTACAAAAATACACTGAAGCTTTCTTT. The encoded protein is CASSLQKYTEAFF.

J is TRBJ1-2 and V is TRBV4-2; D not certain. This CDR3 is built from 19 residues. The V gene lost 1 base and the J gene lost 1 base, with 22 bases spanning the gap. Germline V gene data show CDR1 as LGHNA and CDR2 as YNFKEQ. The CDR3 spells CASSQGTPGRNGINYGYTF. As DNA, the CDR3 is TGTGCCAGCAGCCAAGGCACCCCGGGCAGGAATGGGATTAACTATGGCTACACCTTC.

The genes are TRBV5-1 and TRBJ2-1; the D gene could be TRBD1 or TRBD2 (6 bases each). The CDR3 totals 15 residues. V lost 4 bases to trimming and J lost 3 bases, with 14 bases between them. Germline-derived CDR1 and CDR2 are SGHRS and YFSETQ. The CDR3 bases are TGCGCCAGCAGCGGGGGGCCTCGGGACTACAATGAGCAGTTCTTC. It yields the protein CASSGGPRDYNEQFF.

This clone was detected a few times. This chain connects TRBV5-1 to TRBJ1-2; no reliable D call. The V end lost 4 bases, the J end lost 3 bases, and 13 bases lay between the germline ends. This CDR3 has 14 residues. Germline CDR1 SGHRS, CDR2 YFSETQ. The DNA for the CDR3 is TGCGCCAGCAGCCCCGAACTCAGTTACTATGGCTACACCTTC. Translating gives CASSPELSYYGYTF.

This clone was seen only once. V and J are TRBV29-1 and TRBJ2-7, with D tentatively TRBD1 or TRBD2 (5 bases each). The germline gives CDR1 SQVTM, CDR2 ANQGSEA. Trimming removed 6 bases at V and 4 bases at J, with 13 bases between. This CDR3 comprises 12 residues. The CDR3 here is CSVRDGPYEQYF. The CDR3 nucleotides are TGCAGCGTCCGGGACGGACCATACGAGCAGTACTTC.

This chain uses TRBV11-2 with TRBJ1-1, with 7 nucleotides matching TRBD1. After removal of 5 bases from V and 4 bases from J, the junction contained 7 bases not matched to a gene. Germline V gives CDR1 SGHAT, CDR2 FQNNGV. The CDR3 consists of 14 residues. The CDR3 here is CASSVTGPPTEAFF. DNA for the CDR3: TGTGCCAGCAGCGTGACAGGGCCCCCCACTGAAGCTTTCTTT.

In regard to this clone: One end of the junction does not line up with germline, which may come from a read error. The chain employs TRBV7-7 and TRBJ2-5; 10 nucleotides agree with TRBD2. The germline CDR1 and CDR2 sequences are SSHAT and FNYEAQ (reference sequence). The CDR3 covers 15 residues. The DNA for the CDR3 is TGTGCTAGCAGCTTAGCGGGGGGAGGGCAAGAGACCCAGTACTTC. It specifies CASSLAGGGQETQYF.

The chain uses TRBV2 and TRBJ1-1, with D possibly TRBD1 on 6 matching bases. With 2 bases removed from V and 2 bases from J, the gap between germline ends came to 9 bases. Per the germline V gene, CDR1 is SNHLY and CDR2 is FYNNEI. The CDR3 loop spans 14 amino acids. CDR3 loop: CASSELGGNTEAFF. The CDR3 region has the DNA TGTGCCAGCAGTGAACTAGGGGGTAACACTGAAGCTTTCTTT.

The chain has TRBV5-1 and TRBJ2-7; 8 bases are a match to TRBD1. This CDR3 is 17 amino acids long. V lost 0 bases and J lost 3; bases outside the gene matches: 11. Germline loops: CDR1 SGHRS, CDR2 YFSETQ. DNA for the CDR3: TGCGCCAGCAGCTTGGACCAGGGGGCGGGCTCGAACTACGAGCAGTACTTC. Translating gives CASSLDQGAGSNYEQYF.

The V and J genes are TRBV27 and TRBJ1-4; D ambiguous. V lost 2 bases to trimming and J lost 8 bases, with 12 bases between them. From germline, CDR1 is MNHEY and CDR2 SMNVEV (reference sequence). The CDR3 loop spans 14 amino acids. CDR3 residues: CASSLRRMGEKLFF. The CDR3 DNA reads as TGTGCCAGCAGTTTAAGGCGCATGGGGGAAAAACTGTTTTTT.

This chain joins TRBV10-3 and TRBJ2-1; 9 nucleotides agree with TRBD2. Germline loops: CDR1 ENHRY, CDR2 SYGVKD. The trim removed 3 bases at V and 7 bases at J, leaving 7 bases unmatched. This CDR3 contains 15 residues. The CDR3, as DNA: TGTGCCATCAGTGACGGGCTAGCGGGGAGGAATGAGCAGTTCTTC. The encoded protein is CAISDGLAGRNEQFF.

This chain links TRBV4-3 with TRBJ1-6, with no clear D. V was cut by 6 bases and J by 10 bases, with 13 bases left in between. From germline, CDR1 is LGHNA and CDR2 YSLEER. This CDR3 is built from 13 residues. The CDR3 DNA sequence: TGCGCCAGCAGTGGGATAGAAGGGTCACCCCTCCACTTT. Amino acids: CASSGIEGSPLHF.

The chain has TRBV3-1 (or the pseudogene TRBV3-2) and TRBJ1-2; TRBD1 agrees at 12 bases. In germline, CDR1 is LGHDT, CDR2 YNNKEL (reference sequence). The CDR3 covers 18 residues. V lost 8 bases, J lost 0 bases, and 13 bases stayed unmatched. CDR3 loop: CASLTSGDRGRSNYGYTF. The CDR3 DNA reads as TGTGCCAGCCTTACTTCCGGGGACAGGGGGCGCTCTAACTATGGCTACACCTTC.

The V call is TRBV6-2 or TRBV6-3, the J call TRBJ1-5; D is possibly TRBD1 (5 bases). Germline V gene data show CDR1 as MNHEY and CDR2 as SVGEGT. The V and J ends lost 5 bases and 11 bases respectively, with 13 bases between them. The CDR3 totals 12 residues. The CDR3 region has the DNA TGTGCCAGCAGTCCAGGGAGAGGGGCCCAGCATTTT. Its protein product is CASSPGRGAQHF.

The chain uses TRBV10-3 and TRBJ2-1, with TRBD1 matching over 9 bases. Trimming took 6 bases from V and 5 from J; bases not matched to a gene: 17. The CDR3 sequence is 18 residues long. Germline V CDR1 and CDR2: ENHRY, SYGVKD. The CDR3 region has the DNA TGTGCCATCAGCCCGGGACAGGGAAGCATGGCTTATGACAATGAGCAGTTCTTC. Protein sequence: CAISPGQGSMAYDNEQFF.

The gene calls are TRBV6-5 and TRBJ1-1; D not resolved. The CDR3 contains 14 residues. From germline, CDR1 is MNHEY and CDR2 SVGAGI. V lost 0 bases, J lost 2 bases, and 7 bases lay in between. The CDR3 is CASSYSTANTEAFF. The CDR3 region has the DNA TGTGCCAGCAGTTACTCGACGGCAAACACTGAAGCTTTCTTT.

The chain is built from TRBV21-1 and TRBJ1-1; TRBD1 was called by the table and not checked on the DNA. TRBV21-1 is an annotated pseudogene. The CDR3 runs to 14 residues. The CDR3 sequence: CASSKFDRGTEAFF. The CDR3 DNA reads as TGTGCCAGCAGCAAATTTGACAGGGGGACTGAAGCTTTCTTT.

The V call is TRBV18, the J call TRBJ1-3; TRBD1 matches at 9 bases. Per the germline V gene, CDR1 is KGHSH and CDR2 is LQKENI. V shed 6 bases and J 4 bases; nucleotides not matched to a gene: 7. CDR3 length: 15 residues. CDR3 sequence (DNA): TGTGCCAGCTCCCCCGGGACAGGGTCCGGAAACACCATATATTTT. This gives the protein CASSPGTGSGNTIYF.

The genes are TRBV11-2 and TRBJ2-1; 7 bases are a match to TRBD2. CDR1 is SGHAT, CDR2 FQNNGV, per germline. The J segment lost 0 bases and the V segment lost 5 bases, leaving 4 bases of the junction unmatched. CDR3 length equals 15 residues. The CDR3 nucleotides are TGTGCCAGCAGCACTGGCGGGGGCTCCTACAATGAGCAGTTCTTC. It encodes CASSTGGGSYNEQFF.

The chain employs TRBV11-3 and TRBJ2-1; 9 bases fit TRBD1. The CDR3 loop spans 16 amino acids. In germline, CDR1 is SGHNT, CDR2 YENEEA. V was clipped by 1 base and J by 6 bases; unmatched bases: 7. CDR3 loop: CASSLGGQGQVNEQFF. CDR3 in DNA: TGTGCCAGCAGCTTAGGGGGACAGGGACAAGTCAATGAGCAGTTCTTC.

CDR3 coding DNA: TGTGCCAGCAGTCTACAGGGTCGCGGCTACACCTTC. Translating gives CASSLQGRGYTF. V usage is TRBV12-3 or TRBV12-4 and J usage is TRBJ1-2, with D perhaps matching TRBD1 (6 bases). Between the trimmed V and J ends, which lost 5 bases and 8 bases, there was a span of 12 bases. The CDR3 has 12 amino acids.

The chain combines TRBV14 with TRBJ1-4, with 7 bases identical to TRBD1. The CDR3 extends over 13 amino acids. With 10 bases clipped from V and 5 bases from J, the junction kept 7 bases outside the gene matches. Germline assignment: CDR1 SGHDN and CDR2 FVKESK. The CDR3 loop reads CATSSGQNEKLFF. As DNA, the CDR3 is TGTGCCACCTCCTCGGGACAGAATGAAAAACTGTTTTTT.